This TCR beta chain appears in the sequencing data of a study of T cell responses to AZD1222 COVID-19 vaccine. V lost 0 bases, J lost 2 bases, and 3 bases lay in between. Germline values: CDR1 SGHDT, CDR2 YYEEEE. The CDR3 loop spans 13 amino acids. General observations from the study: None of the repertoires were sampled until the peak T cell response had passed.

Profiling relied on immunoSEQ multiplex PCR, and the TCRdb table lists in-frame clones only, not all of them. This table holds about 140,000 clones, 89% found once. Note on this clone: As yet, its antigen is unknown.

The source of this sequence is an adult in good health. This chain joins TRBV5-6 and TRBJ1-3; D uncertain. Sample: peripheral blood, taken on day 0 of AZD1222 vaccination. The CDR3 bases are TGTGCCAGCAGCTTGGGGACTGGAAACACCATATATTTT. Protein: CASSLGTGNTIYF.